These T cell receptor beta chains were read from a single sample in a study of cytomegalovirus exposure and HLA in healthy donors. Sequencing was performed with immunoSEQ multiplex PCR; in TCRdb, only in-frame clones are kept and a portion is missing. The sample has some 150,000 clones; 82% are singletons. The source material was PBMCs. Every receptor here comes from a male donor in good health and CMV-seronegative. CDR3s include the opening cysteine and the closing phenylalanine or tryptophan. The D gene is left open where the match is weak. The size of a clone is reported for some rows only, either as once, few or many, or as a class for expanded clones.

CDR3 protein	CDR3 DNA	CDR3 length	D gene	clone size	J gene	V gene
CASSLNQQGWLRNTIYF	TGTGCCAGCAGTCTGAATCAACAGGGGTGGCTTCGAAACACCATATATTTT	17	TRBD1	-	TRBJ1-3	TRBV27
CASSLALEGGADTQYF	TGCGCCAGCAGCTTGGCCCTAGAAGGGGGCGCAGATACGCAGTATTTT	16	TRBD1	-	TRBJ2-3	TRBV5-1
CASSLDRAENTIYF	TGCGCCAGCAGCTTAGACAGGGCAGAAAACACCATATATTTT	14	TRBD1	few	TRBJ1-3	TRBV5-1
CSAAGTVSYEQYF	TGCAGCGCCGCAGGGACAGTCTCCTACGAGCAGTACTTC	13	TRBD1	-	TRBJ2-7	TRBV29-1
CASRSGVGGNTIYF	TGTGCCAGCCGGTCGGGTGTTGGAGGAAACACCATATATTTT	14	-	-	TRBJ1-3	TRBV2
CSVARGLNTEAFF	TGCAGCGTTGCCAGGGGTTTGAACACTGAAGCTTTCTTT	13	-	-	TRBJ1-1	TRBV29-1
CASSLTQLGYGYTF	TGTGCCAGCAGCTTGACCCAACTAGGCTATGGCTACACCTTC	14	-	-	TRBJ1-2	TRBV5-6
CASSLAGAGTNTQYF	TGTGCCAGCAGCTTAGCGGGTGCGGGGACCAATACGCAGTATTTT	15	-	-	TRBJ2-3	TRBV11-3
CASSSDRSGYTF	TGTGCCAGCAGCTCTGACAGGAGTGGCTACACCTTC	12	-	-	TRBJ1-2	TRBV5-4
CASLTGETHYGSLNEQFF	TGTGCCAGTCTAACAGGGGAAACCCATTATGGTTCTCTCAATGAGCAGTTCTTC	18	TRBD1	-	TRBJ2-1	TRBV13
CASSIQLTGTGLGKLFF	TGTGCCAGCAGTATTCAACTAACCGGGACAGGGTTGGGAAAACTGTTTTTT	17	TRBD1	-	TRBJ1-4	TRBV27